This paragraph reports one TCR beta chain. The antigen this receptor binds is unknown. No quality values exist for individual bases; no much larger clone is one base distant. CDR1 WSHSY and CDR2 SAAADI are derived from the germline V gene. Trimming takes 4 bases off V and 5 bases off J; junction bases not matched to a gene: 7. Measured from the cysteine to the phenylalanine, the CDR3 is 15 residues long. Only CDR3 DNA remains: 45 bases, in frame from the first base. This sample is part of a study of neoadjuvant anti-PD-1 for oral cavity cancer (dated by TCRdb to about 2021). About the study as a whole: Patients mostly received three to four biweekly doses of nivolumab at 3 mg/kg before curative-intent surgical resection. There were some 13 patients in the parent correlative cohort, and the response rate was 33%. Patients with complete response, partial response or stable disease by RECIST 1.1 were defined as responders, whereas patients with progression were defined as non-responders. Patients who did not progress were given a fourth nivolumab dose at about day 43 and had definitive surgical resection on days 50-56.

Study-wide findings and limitations: Within PBMCs, T cell clonality (Gini index) was significantly higher in non-responders than responders after neoadjuvant nivolumab. A higher pretreatment blood Treg/Th17 ratio correlated with both higher pretreatment blood TCRbeta clonality and lower post-treatment tumor TCRbeta clonality. The TCR analyses had only a few patients in each response group, and the authors called for validation in larger cohorts.

For deep sequencing, each PBMC sample was run in six replicates, with libraries mostly built from approximately 520 ng of input genomic DNA. The immunoSEQ hsTCRbeta kit was used to prepare TCRbeta libraries according to the manufacturer's instructions. The finished libraries were brought together in one pool at approximately 3 nM, which was then read using an Illumina NovaSeq 6000 S4 flow cell. In the paper's pipeline: Raw data preprocessing and quality control were performed with the immunoSEQ Analyzer. The analysis was restricted to productive rearrangements, with each unique CDR3 amino acid sequence defining a clonotype. Repertoire clonality was estimated as the Gini-Simpson index, which was computed with the R package tcR. Student's t test was used to compare Gini indices, and Pearson correlation was used to assess associations with tumor size change. Not all clones reach the TCRdb copy of this immuneACCESS table, which keeps in-frame sequences only. Checked studies attribute under half of the gap to unresolved V genes and leave the rest unexplained. V, J and clone size reflect that table, while D and trimming were determined from the DNA. Recorded for this sample are approximately 6,900 clones; around 75% of them occurred a single time. The ten largest clones add up to over 3% of the sample.

According to the study, the label for this sample's time point signals: before neoadjuvant nivolumab. Patients were newly diagnosed with stage II-IVA oral cavity squamous cell carcinoma and had received no prior systemic or radiation treatment. The cohort was made up of patients with locally advanced, HPV-negative oral cavity squamous cell carcinoma. No culture maintenance or expansion was done, as the peripheral blood mononuclear cells went straight to analysis. The samples were drawn from a longitudinal correlative study tied to a single-arm phase II trial testing neoadjuvant nivolumab in oral cavity squamous cell carcinoma. Genomic DNA-based TCRbeta sequencing was performed on subject-matched pre- and post-treatment PBMCs and tumors from three responders and three non-responders. Peripheral blood mononuclear cells were collected before nivolumab treatment and were collected again after treatment, at the time of surgery. Genomic DNA was isolated from PBMCs using the Maxwell RSC DNA from Cells kit.

In this chain, TRBV10-2 is recombined with TRBJ1-1, with 10 bases matching TRBD1. Sequencing was performed on PBMCs, taken before nivolumab (anti-PD-1) treatment. The receptor comes from a person aged 35 to 85 with oral cavity squamous cell carcinoma. DNA sequence: TGCGCCAGCAGTGCCCCGACAGGGGGCAGGACTGAAGCTTTCTTT. Its protein product is CASSAPTGGRTEAFF.